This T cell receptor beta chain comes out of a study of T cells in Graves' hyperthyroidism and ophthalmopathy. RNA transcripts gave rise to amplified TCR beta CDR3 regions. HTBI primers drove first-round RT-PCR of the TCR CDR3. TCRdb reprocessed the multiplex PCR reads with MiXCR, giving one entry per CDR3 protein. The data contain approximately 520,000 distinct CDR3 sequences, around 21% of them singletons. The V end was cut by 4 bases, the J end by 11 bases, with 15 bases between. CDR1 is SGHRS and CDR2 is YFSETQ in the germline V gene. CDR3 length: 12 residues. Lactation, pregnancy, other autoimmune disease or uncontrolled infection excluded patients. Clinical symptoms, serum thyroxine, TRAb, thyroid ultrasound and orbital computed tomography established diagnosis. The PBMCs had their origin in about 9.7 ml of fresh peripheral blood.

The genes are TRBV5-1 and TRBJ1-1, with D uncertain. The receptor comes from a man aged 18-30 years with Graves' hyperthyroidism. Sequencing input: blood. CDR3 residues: CASSDGQLQAFF. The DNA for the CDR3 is TGCGCCAGCAGCGATGGGCAGTTACAGGCTTTCTTT. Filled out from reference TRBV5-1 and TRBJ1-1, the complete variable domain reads KAGVTQTPRYLIKTRGQQVTLSCSPISGHRSVSWYQQTPGQGLQFLFEYFSETQRNKGNFPGRFSGRQFSNSRSEMNVSTLELGDSALYLCASSDGQLQAFFGQGTRLTVV.